This TCR beta chain comes out of a study of blood T cells in healthy people across ages. Study results and caveats: Unsorted PBMCs prevented conclusive naive versus antigen-experienced comparison.

To note about this clonotype: Its antigen is currently unknown.

Isolated per sample were at least 7 million PBMCs. It was with a sample-barcoded 5' primer and a J-beta primer mix that a second PCR of roughly 7 to 12 cycles was run. TCRdb re-called the 5' RACE reads through MiXCR, storing one row per CDR3 protein. The sample lists roughly 800,000 distinct CDR3 sequences, 20% to 25% occurring once. Trimming removed 5 bases from V and 6 bases from J, with 20 bases in between. From germline, CDR1 is MNHEY and CDR2 SMNVEV (reference sequence). CDR3 length: 15 residues. These sequences were also reported in another study, on T cells of mothers and their children. That paper adds: Samples were provided by three healthy Caucasian mothers and their six children.

The V call is TRBV27, the J call TRBJ2-7; D may be TRBD2 (6 bases). The specimen was blood. This TCR was sampled from a boy aged 5-17 years in good health. This CDR3 reads CASSGPGGRAVEQYF. Here the CDR3 DNA reads TGTGCCAGCAGTGGACCCGGGGGAAGGGCGGTCGAGCAGTACTTC.